This T cell receptor beta chain comes out of a study of blood T cell repertoires in COVID-19. For the study at large: Spain, Italy and the United States supplied samples that represented acute and convalescent COVID-19.

This CDR3 spans 13 amino acids. The V end was cut by 5 bases, the J end by 4 bases, with 11 bases between. TCRdb's table, derived via immunoSEQ multiplex PCR, lists solely in-frame clones and lacks some. The data hold about 280,000 clones, with roughly nine tenths observed a single time. The chain uses TRBV12-3 or TRBV12-4 and TRBJ1-1; TRBD1 might be the D (6 bases). The sample was peripheral blood. The TCR sequence derives from a man in his fifties or sixties with acute or convalescent COVID-19. DNA for the CDR3: TGTGCCAGCAGTATCCCACAGGGCACTGAAGCTTTCTTT. It encodes CASSIPQGTEAFF.